Each of the 11 T cell receptor beta chains below was sequenced from the same sample in a study of blood T cell repertoires in COVID-19. Sequencing was performed with immunoSEQ multiplex PCR; in TCRdb, only in-frame clones are kept and a portion is missing. This table has approximately 220,000 clones, 83% appearing once. The sequencing sample was made of PBMCs or T cells enriched from blood (not recorded which). Source of these receptors: a woman in her thirties or forties who had been exposed to COVID-19.

V is TRBV11-2 and J is TRBJ2-7; 9 bases agree with TRBD1. With 1 base clipped from V and 4 bases from J, the junction kept 11 bases outside the gene matches. The CDR3 consists of 17 residues. The germline V gene encodes CDR1 SGHAT and CDR2 FQNNGV. The CDR3 sequence is CASSLAVTQGARYEQYF. In DNA form, the CDR3 reads TGTGCCAGCAGCTTAGCGGTAACACAGGGGGCGCGGTACGAGCAGTACTTC.

This chain uses TRBV6-1 with TRBJ2-1, with TRBD1 matching over 7 bases. This CDR3 has 12 residues. The germline V gene encodes CDR1 MNHNS and CDR2 SASEGT. V lost 2 bases to trimming and J lost 11 bases; unmatched junction nucleotides: 3. Written as DNA, the CDR3 is TGTGCCAGCAGTGAAACGGGACAGAAGCAGTTCTTC. Protein sequence: CASSETGQKQFF.

This chain links TRBV5-1 with TRBJ2-7; D may be TRBD2 (5 bases). CDR1 is SGHRS and CDR2 is YFSETQ in the germline V gene. The CDR3 has 15 residues. Trimming took off 2 bases at V and 5 bases at J, with 17 bases between the two ends. As DNA, the CDR3 is TGCGCCAGCAGCTTAACCACCTCCGGGGTAGACGAGCAGTACTTC. As protein: CASSLTTSGVDEQYF.

The V gene is TRBV9, the J gene TRBJ2-1, with 8 bases that match TRBD2. In germline, CDR1 is SGDLS, CDR2 YYNGEE. The CDR3 consists of 15 residues. Trimming removed 0 bases from V and 2 bases from J; junction bases left unmatched: 1. The CDR3 sequence is CASSVGGGTYNEQFF. CDR3 nucleotides: TGTGCCAGCAGCGTAGGCGGGGGGACCTACAATGAGCAGTTCTTC.

The chain joins TRBV5-1 to TRBJ2-3, with TRBD2 matching over 11 bases. The CDR3 contains 16 residues. V lost 4 bases and J lost 3; bases outside the gene matches: 7. Germline lookup yields CDR1 SGHRS and CDR2 YFSETQ. The DNA of the CDR3 is TGCGCCAGCAGCGGACGACTAGCGGGGCTGACAGATACGCAGTATTTT. This sequence encodes CASSGRLAGLTDTQYF.

This chain joins TRBV7-6 and TRBJ1-2; TRBD1 might be the D (6 bases). The germline V gene encodes CDR1 SGHVS and CDR2 FNYEAQ. The V end was cut by 5 bases, the J end by 8 bases, with 24 bases between. The CDR3 is 16 amino acids. CDR3 region: CASSLNPGAQREGYTF. DNA of the CDR3: TGTGCCAGCAGCCTTAACCCAGGGGCGCAGAGGGAAGGCTACACCTTC. Looking up the rest from reference TRBV7-6 and TRBJ1-2 gives the full variable domain: GAGVSQSPRYKVTKRGQDVALRCDPISGHVSLYWYRQALGQGPEFLTYFNYEAQQDKSGLPNDRFSAERPEGSISTLTIQRTEQRDSAMYRCASSLNPGAQREGYTFGSGTRLTVV.

This clone was observed a few times. V gene TRBV7-3 combines with J gene TRBJ1-1; D gene unclear. Trimming took 3 bases from V and 0 from J, leaving 14 bases between them. Germline CDR1 and CDR2: SGHTA and FQGTGA. The CDR3 is 16 residues long. CDR3 protein: CASSLSASRMNTEAFF. The CDR3 DNA sequence: TGTGCCAGCAGCTTGAGCGCTTCAAGAATGAACACTGAAGCTTTCTTT.

The chain links TRBV18 to TRBJ2-4; TRBD1 is a possible D gene (6 bases). Germline V gene lookup returns CDR1 KGHSH and CDR2 LQKENI. The length of the CDR3 is 13 residues. Trimming shortened V by 6 bases and J by 7 bases, and 13 bases separated the two germline ends. The CDR3 protein is CASSLGHDNIQYF. In DNA form, the CDR3 reads TGTGCCAGCTCGTTGGGACACGACAACATTCAGTACTTC.

Concerning this clone: Other DNA sequences within the sample encode an identical CDR3. As DNA, the CDR3 is TGTGCCAGCAGTTCTAGGGGGGGCCAGCCCCAGCATTTT. Translation gives CASSSRGGQPQHF. The chain combines TRBV28 with TRBJ1-5, with D perhaps TRBD1 (6 bases). Germline lookup yields CDR1 MDHEN and CDR2 SYDVKM. The V end lost 4 bases, the J end lost 7 bases, and 11 bases lay between the germline ends. This CDR3 is built from 13 residues.

V and J are TRBV3-1 (or the pseudogene TRBV3-2) and TRBJ2-1; TRBD2 matches at 12 bases. This CDR3 is built from 16 residues. In germline, CDR1 is LGHDT, CDR2 YNNKEL (reference sequence). V lost 6 bases and J lost 8; bases outside the gene matches: 11. The CDR3 DNA reads as TGTGCCAGCAGTCGACCTACTAGCGGGGGGCCCTATGAGCAGTTCTTC. Encoded protein: CASSRPTSGGPYEQFF.

The chain employs TRBV5-6 and TRBJ1-1; D possibly corresponds to TRBD1 (5 bases). Germline V lookup: CDR1 SGHDT, CDR2 YYEEEE. Trimming pared 4 bases from V and 5 bases from J, leaving 12 bases between. This CDR3 comprises 13 residues. DNA of the CDR3: TGTGCCAGCAGCCGTCAGGGTTGGACTGAAGCTTTCTTT. Its translation is CASSRQGWTEAFF.